Included here is one TCR beta chain sequence, with context. Germline V CDR1 and CDR2: SGHRS, YFSETQ. This CDR3 is built from 16 residues. Between the trimmed V and J ends, which lost 4 bases and 2 bases, there was a span of 15 bases. This was the immunoSEQ v3 assay. Sequencing used immunoSEQ multiplex PCR; TCRdb keeps in-frame clones, though not all of them. The sample contains over 10,000 clones, about three fifths of which appear only once. Time point defined: pre-treatment sample, taken before nivolumab and TIL therapy. Pleural nodules or supraclavicular lymph nodes made up most of the excised metastases sampled. Stage 4 NSCLC adults joined between late 2017 and January 2020. The data are from a study of TIL therapy for anti-PD-1-resistant metastatic lung cancer.

The sequencing here drew on tumor tissue, taken at baseline. The genes are TRBV5-1 and TRBJ2-2, with D uncertain. The sequence derives from a woman aged 30 to 85 with non-small cell lung cancer. Here the CDR3 reads CASSPTPTANTGELFF. CDR3 DNA: TGCGCCAGCAGCCCTACCCCGACGGCCAACACCGGGGAGCTGTTTTTT.